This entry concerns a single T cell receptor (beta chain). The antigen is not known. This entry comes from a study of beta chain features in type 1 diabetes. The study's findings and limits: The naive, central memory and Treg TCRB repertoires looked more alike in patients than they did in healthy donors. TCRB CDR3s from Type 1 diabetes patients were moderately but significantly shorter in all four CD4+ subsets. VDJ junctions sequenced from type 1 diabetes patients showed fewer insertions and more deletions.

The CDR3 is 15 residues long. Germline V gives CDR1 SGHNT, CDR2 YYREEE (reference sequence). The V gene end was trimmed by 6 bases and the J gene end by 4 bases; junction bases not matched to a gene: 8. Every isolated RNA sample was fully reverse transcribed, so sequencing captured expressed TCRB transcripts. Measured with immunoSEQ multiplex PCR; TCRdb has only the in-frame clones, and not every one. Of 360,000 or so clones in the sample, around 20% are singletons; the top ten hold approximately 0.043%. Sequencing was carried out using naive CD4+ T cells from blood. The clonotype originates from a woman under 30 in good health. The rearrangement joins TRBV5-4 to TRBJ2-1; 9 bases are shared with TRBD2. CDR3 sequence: CASNLGGREYNEQFF. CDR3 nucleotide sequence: TGTGCCAGCAACCTGGGCGGGAGGGAATACAATGAGCAGTTCTTC.